The 10 T cell receptor beta chains reported below all come from one sample, sequenced in a study of beta chain features in type 1 diabetes. Study conclusions and caveats: The study found moderately but significantly shorter TCRB CDR3s in all four CD4+ subsets of Type 1 diabetes patients.

The whole isolated RNA underwent reverse transcription, so sequencing captured expressed TCRB transcripts. Some clones are missing from TCRdb's copy, which holds only in-frame ones; the method was immunoSEQ multiplex PCR. The sample consists of around 260,000 clones, approximately 20% of them appearing once. No antigens are known for them. The specimen was naive CD4+ T cells from blood. The source is a woman aged 35 to 49 with type 1 diabetes.

This clone showed up just a few times. The V gene is TRBV7-8, the J gene TRBJ2-7, with D tentatively TRBD1 (6 bases). The germline V gene encodes CDR1 SGHVS and CDR2 FQNEAQ. V was trimmed by 1 base and J by 3 bases, leaving 16 bases between them. The CDR3 totals 16 residues. CDR3 DNA: TGTGCCAGCAGCTTAGGAATTACTGACAGGCTCTACGAGCAGTACTTC. Amino acids: CASSLGITDRLYEQYF.

This clone was seen more than once but under ten times. The chain employs TRBV18 and TRBJ2-7, with TRBD2 matching over 9 bases. The CDR3 has 15 residues. The germline V gene encodes CDR1 KGHSH and CDR2 LQKENI. V dropped 3 bases and J dropped 4; count of bases not matched to a gene: 7. The CDR3: CASSPRSSGMYEQYF. The CDR3 DNA reads as TGTGCCAGCTCACCCCGGTCTAGCGGGATGTACGAGCAGTACTTC.

V gene TRBV5-1 combines with J gene TRBJ1-5; possibly TRBD1 for D (5 bases). Trimming stripped 3 bases from V and 7 bases from J, with 11 bases between. CDR1 and CDR2 from the germline V gene are SGHRS and YFSETQ. CDR3 size: 13 residues. The CDR3: CASSYGGGQPQHF. CDR3 in DNA: TGCGCCAGCAGCTACGGGGGAGGACAGCCCCAGCATTTT.

The chain recombines TRBV4-3 with TRBJ1-4; D not resolved. This CDR3 is 13 amino acids long. Germline lookup yields CDR1 LGHNA and CDR2 YSLEER. The V end was cut by 3 bases, the J end by 12 bases, with 14 bases between. CDR3 loop: CASSQIPSRELFF. For the CDR3, the DNA is TGCGCCAGCAGCCAGATACCTTCGAGGGAACTGTTTTTT.

This chain connects TRBV5-1 to TRBJ1-2; TRBD1 aligns across 7 bases. The germline V gene encodes CDR1 SGHRS and CDR2 YFSETQ. V lost 4 bases to trimming and J lost 4 bases; unmatched junction nucleotides: 4. The CDR3 sequence is 13 residues long. The CDR3 reads CASSPGTVYGYTF. The CDR3 region has the DNA TGCGCCAGCAGCCCAGGGACAGTCTATGGCTACACCTTC.

This sequence joins TRBV7-2 and TRBJ1-5; D call uncertain. This CDR3 contains 13 residues. CDR1 is SGHTA and CDR2 is FQGNSA in the germline V gene. Deletions cut 3 bases from V and 7 bases from J, with 10 bases between. The CDR3 DNA follows: TGTGCCAGCAGCTTCACTTTAAGACAGCCCCAGCATTTT. This gives the protein CASSFTLRQPQHF.

This clone has only a few counts. The chain employs TRBV28 and TRBJ2-7; D ambiguous. Deletions cut 7 bases from V and 9 bases from J, with 22 bases between. Germline V lookup: CDR1 MDHEN, CDR2 SYDVKM. The CDR3 totals 14 residues. The CDR3 region has the DNA TGTGCCAGCAAAATCGGTCCCGCTGTACGAGGGCAGTACTTC. Its translation is CASKIGPAVRGQYF. Using reference TRBV28 and TRBJ2-7 for the parts outside the CDR3, the full variable domain is DVKVTQSSRYLVKRTGEKVFLECVQDMDHENMFWYRQDPGLGLRLIYFSYDVKMKEKGDIPEGYSVSREKKERFSLILESASTNQTSMYLCASKIGPAVRGQYFGPGTRLTVT.

The genes are TRBV29-1 and TRBJ2-7, with D possibly TRBD2 on 6 matching bases. Trimming pared 6 bases from V and 5 bases from J, leaving 11 bases between. The CDR3 loop spans 11 amino acids. From germline, CDR1 is SQVTM and CDR2 ANQGSEA. Written as DNA, the CDR3 is TGCAGCGTGGGGGGTTTACACGAGCAGTACTTC. It yields the protein CSVGGLHEQYF.

This rearrangement joins TRBV7-9 to TRBJ1-2, with D maybe TRBD1 (6 bases). This CDR3 has 13 residues. Looked up from germline, CDR1 is SEHNR and CDR2 is FQNEAQ (reference sequence). V gave up 5 bases and J gave up 8 bases, with 15 bases separating them. The CDR3 sequence: CASSPQGMNGYTF. CDR3 DNA sequence: TGTGCCAGCAGCCCACAGGGAATGAACGGCTACACCTTC. The complete variable domain, with remaining parts taken from reference TRBV7-9 and TRBJ1-2, reads DTGVSQNPRHKITKRGQNVTFRCDPISEHNRLYWYRQTLGQGPEFLTYFQNEAQLEKSRLLSDRFSAERPKGSFSTLEIQRTEQGDSAMYLCASSPQGMNGYTFGSGTRLTVV.

This clone occurred a few times. The CDR3 DNA sequence: TGTGCCTGGAGTTGGGACAGGGGGAACACTGAAGCTTTCTTT. This sequence encodes CAWSWDRGNTEAFF. V and J are TRBV30 and TRBJ1-1; 10 bases line up with TRBD1. This CDR3 spans 14 amino acids. The junction had 1 base not matched to a gene; V was cut back by 2 bases and J by 1 base. The germline V gene encodes CDR1 GTSNPN and CDR2 SVGIG (reference sequence). Variable domain in full (rest from reference TRBV30 and TRBJ1-1): SQTIHQWPATLVQPVGSPLSLECTVEGTSNPNLYWYRQAAGRGLQLLFYSVGIGQISSEVPQNLSASRPQDRQFILSSKKLLLSDSGFYLCAWSWDRGNTEAFFGQGTRLTVV.